Listed below are T cell receptor beta chains from one sample, sequenced in a study of regulatory T cells in long-lasting Graves disease. TCRdb re-called the multiplex PCR reads through MiXCR, storing one row per CDR3 protein. This table has almost 450,000 distinct CDR3 sequences, about a sixth appearing once. These data also formed part of another study, on T cells in Graves' hyperthyroidism and ophthalmopathy.

Sequenced material: peripheral blood mononuclear cells (PBMCs), taken at new diagnosis, from a patient treated with antithyroid drugs. Every receptor here comes from a young woman with Graves disease. CDR3s include the opening cysteine and the closing phenylalanine or tryptophan.

j_gene: TRBJ2-3; v_gene: TRBV11-2; CDR3aa: CASSLRRADTQYF
j_gene: TRBJ2-1; v_gene: TRBV28; CDR3aa: CASSLRARWNEQFF
j_gene: TRBJ2-1; v_gene: TRBV7-7; CDR3aa: CASSLSGSFSYNEQFF
j_gene: TRBJ2-1; v_gene: TRBV7-9; CDR3aa: CASSLGLAGKRNEQFF
j_gene: TRBJ2-7; v_gene: TRBV7-2; CDR3aa: CASSSSRYEQYF
j_gene: TRBJ1-1; v_gene: TRBV6-5; CDR3aa: CASSYGRATMNTEAFF
j_gene: TRBJ2-5; v_gene: TRBV7-9; CDR3aa: CASSPHSGQGETQYF
j_gene: TRBJ2-7; v_gene: TRBV10-1; CDR3aa: CASSESPRLAVSYEQYF
j_gene: TRBJ2-7; v_gene: TRBV11-2; CDR3aa: CASSLDPSGRAYEQYF
j_gene: TRBJ1-1; v_gene: TRBV29-1; CDR3aa: CSAPVGEENTEAFF
j_gene: TRBJ2-1; v_gene: TRBV5-5; CDR3aa: CASSLVAGAYNEQFF
j_gene: TRBJ2-1; v_gene: TRBV20-1; CDR3aa: CSARDSSRPIYNEQFF
j_gene: TRBJ2-1; v_gene: TRBV20-1; CDR3aa: CSARGLGQSSYNEQFF
j_gene: TRBJ1-3; v_gene: TRBV7-9; CDR3aa: CASSGDSGSGNTIYF
j_gene: TRBJ2-5; v_gene: TRBV28; CDR3aa: CASRQGQETQYF
j_gene: TRBJ2-1; v_gene: TRBV28; CDR3aa: CASSLYYSNEQFF
j_gene: TRBJ1-2; v_gene: TRBV11-2; CDR3aa: CASSLTGGGFGYTF
j_gene: TRBJ2-7; v_gene: TRBV28; CDR3aa: CASSPPPGQGDYEQYF
j_gene: TRBJ1-1; v_gene: TRBV2; CDR3aa: CASSVLWDTEASF
j_gene: TRBJ2-7; v_gene: TRBV2; CDR3aa: CASSAGQGIAYEQYF
j_gene: TRBJ2-7; v_gene: TRBV7-8; CDR3aa: CASNKGLAGNYEQYF
j_gene: TRBJ2-1; v_gene: TRBV6-1; CDR3aa: CASSRTSWNEQFF
j_gene: TRBJ1-6; v_gene: TRBV15; CDR3aa: CATSRKDFRALHF
j_gene: TRBJ2-1; v_gene: TRBV5-1; CDR3aa: CASSLESGRTTNNEQFF
j_gene: TRBJ2-5; v_gene: TRBV6-1; CDR3aa: CASSEISNLISQETQYF
j_gene: TRBJ1-5; v_gene: TRBV3-1; CDR3aa: CASSQAQGKDQPQHF
j_gene: TRBJ2-1; v_gene: TRBV7-8; CDR3aa: CASSRQGKEQFF